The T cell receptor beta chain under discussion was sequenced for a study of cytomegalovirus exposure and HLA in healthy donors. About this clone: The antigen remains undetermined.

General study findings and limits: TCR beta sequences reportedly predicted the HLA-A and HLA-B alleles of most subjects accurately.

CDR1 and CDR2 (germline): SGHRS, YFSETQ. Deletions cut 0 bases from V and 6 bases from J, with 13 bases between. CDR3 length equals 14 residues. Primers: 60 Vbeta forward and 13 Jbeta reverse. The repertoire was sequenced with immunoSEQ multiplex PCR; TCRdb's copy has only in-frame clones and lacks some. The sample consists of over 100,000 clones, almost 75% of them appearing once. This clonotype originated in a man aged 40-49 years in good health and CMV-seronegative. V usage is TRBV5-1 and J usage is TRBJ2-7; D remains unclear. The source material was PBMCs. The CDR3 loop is CASSLGGNSAEQYF. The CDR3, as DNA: TGCGCCAGCAGCTTGGGTGGTAACAGTGCCGAGCAGTACTTC.